This section outlines one TCR beta chain sequence together with its context. With a much larger clone just one base away, this may be a read error. The data stem from a study of molecular identifiers for immune sequencing clone quantification. Sorting captured naive CD8 T cells as CD8+CD4-CCR7+CD45RA+. Previously described methods and listed TCR primers were employed for the bulk TCR libraries. One entry per CDR3 protein, called by TCRdb with MiXCR from the PCR reads. The data contain about 510,000 distinct CDR3 sequences, 20% to 25% of them seen just once; the ten biggest clones take up 0.7% to 1%. Trimming took 10 bases from V and 11 from J, leaving 24 bases between them. Germline V gives CDR1 LNHDA, CDR2 SQIVND (reference sequence). The CDR3 spans 14 residues.

The origin of this receptor is a human donor in good health. Some libraries in this study had Jurkat cell RNA spiked in. Input material: naive CD8+ T cells from blood, with Jurkat cell RNA spiked in. Subset: FACS-sorted CD8+CD4-CCR7+CD45RA+ naive T cells. The V and J genes are TRBV19 and TRBJ1-5, with D possibly TRBD1 on 5 matching bases. The DNA for the CDR3 is TGTGCCACAGCTCCCACGACGGGGGTCCAGTCCCAGCATTTT. It specifies CATAPTTGVQSQHF.